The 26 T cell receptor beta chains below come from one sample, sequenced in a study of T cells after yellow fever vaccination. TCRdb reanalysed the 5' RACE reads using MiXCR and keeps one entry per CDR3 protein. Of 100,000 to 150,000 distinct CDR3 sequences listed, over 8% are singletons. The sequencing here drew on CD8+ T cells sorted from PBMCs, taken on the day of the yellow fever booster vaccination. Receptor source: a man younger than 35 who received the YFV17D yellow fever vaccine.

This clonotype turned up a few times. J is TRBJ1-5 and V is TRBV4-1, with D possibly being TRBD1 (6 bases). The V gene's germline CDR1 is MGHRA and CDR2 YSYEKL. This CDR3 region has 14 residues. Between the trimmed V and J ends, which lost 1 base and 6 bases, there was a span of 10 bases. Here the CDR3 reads CASSQAGEGQPQHF. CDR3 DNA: TGCGCCAGCAGCCAAGCAGGGGAGGGTCAGCCCCAGCATTTT.

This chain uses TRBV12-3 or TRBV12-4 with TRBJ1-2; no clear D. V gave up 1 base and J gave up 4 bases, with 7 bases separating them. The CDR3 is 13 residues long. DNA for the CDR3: TGTGCCAGCAGTTTAGGAGGCGCCTATGGCTACACCTTC. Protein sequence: CASSLGGAYGYTF.

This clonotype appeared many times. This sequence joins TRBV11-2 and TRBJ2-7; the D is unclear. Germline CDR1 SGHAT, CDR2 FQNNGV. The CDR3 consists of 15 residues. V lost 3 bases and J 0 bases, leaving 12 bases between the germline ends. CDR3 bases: TGTGCCAGCAGCTTCAGCCAGGTCGGCTCCTACGAGCAGTACGTC. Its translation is CASSFSQVGSYEQYV.

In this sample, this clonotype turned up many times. The DNA of the CDR3 is TGCAGTGCTATCTCCGGGACGGGGCCCTACGAGCAGTACGTC. Translating it yields CSAISGTGPYEQYV. The V call is TRBV20-1, the J call TRBJ2-7; the D call may be TRBD1 or TRBD2 (5 bases each). The ends were cut back, 4 bases at V and 2 bases at J, with 15 bases in the middle. This CDR3 comprises 14 residues. Germline V gives CDR1 DFQATT, CDR2 SNEGSKA (reference sequence).

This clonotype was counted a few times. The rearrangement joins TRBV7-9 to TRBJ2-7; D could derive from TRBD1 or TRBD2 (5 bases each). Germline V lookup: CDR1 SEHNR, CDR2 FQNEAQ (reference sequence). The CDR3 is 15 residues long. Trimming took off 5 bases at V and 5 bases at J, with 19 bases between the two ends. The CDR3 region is CASSQTVGAFDEQYF. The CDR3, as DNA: TGTGCCAGCAGCCAAACGGTCGGGGCTTTCGACGAGCAGTACTTC.

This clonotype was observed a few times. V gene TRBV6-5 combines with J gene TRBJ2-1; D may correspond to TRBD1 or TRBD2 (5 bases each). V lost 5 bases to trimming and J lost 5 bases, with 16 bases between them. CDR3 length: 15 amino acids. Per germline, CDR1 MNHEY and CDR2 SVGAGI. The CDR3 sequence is CASSRGLSGHNEQFF. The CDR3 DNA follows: TGTGCCAGCAGTCGCGGACTGTCGGGGCACAATGAGCAGTTCTTC.

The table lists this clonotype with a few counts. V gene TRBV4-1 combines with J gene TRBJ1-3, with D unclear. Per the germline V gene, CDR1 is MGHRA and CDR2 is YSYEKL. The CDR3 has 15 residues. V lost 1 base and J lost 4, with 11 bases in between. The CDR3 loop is CASSQVEGPGNTIYF. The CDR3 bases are TGCGCCAGCAGCCAAGTGGAAGGGCCGGGAAACACCATATATTTT.

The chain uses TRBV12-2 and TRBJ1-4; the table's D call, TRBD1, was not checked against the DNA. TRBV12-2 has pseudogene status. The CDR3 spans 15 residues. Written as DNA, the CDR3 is TGTGCAAGTCGAGTCCCCGGGACAGGGAGTGAAAAACTGTTTTTT. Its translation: CASRVPGTGSEKLFF.

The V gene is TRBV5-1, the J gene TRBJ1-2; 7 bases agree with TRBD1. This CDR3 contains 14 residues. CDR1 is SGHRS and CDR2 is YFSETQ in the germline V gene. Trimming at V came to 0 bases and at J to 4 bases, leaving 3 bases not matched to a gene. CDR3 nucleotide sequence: TGCGCCAGCAGCTTGGCCAGGGGGACCTATGGCTACACCTTC. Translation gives CASSLARGTYGYTF.

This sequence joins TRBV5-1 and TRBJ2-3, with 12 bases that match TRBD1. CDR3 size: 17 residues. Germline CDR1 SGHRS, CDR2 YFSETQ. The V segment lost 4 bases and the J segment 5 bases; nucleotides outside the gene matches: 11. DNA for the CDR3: TGCGCCAGCAGCCAGGACCGGGACAGGGGGCCCAGAGATACGCAGTATTTT. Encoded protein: CASSQDRDRGPRDTQYF.

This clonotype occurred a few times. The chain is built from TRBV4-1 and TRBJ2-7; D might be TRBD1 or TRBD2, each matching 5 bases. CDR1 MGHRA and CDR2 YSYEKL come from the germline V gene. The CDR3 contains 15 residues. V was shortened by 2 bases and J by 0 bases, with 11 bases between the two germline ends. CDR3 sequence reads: CASSQTSGTSYEQYF. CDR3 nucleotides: TGCGCCAGCAGCCAAACATCAGGGACCTCCTACGAGCAGTACTTC.

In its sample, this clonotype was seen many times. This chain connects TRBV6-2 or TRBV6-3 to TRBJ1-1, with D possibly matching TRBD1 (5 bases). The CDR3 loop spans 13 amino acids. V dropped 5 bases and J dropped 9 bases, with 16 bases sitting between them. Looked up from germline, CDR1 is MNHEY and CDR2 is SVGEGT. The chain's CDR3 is CASSRYDSEQAFF. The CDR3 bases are TGTGCCAGCAGTCGGTACGACAGTGAACAAGCTTTCTTT.

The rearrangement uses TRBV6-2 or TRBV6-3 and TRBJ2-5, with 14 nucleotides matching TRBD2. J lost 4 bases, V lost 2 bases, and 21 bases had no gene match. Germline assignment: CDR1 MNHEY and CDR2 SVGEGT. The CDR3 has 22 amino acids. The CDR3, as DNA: TGTGCCAGCAGTTACCGTGGAGTAAACACCGGGACTAGCGGGGGTTTACCAGAGACCCAGTACTTC. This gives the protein CASSYRGVNTGTSGGLPETQYF.

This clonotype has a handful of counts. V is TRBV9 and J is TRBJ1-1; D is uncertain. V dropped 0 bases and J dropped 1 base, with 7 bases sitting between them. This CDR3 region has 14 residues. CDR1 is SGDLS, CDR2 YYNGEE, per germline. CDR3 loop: CASSVGVPNTEAFF. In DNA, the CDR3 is TGTGCCAGCAGCGTAGGAGTCCCGAACACTGAAGCTTTCTTT.

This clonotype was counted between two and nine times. CDR3 DNA sequence: TGCGCCAGCAGCCAAGGGGGCCAGCCCCAGCATTTT. It specifies CASSQGGQPQHF. V and J are TRBV4-1 and TRBJ1-5, with D perhaps matching TRBD1 (5 bases). The germline V gene encodes CDR1 MGHRA and CDR2 YSYEKL. V lost 1 base, J lost 7 bases, and 5 bases lay in between. CDR3 length equals 12 residues.

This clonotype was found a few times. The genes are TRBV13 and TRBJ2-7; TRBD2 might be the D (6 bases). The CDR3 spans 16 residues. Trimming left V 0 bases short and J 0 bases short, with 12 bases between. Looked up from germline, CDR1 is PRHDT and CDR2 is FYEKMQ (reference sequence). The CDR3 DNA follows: TGTGCCAGCAGCTTAGGGGGCGGGGCGAGCTCCTACGAGCAGTACTTC. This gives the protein CASSLGGGASSYEQYF. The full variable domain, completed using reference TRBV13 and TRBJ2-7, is AAGVIQSPRHLIKEKRETATLKCYPIPRHDTVYWYQQGPGQDPQFLISFYEKMQSDKGSIPDRFSAQQFSDYHSELNMSSLELGDSALYFCASSLGGGASSYEQYFGPGTRLTVT.

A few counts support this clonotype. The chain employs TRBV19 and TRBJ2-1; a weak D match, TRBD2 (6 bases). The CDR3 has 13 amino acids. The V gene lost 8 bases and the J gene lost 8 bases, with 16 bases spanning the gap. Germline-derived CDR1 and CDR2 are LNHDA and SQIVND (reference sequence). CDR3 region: CASGWGGDDEQFF. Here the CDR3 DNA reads TGTGCCAGTGGATGGGGCGGGGACGATGAGCAGTTCTTC. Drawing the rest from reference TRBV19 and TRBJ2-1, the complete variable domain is DGGITQSPKYLFRKEGQNVTLSCEQNLNHDAMYWYRQDPGQGLRLIYYSQIVNDFQKGDIAEGYSVSREKKESFPLTVTSAQKNPTAFYLCASGWGGDDEQFFGPGTRLTVL.

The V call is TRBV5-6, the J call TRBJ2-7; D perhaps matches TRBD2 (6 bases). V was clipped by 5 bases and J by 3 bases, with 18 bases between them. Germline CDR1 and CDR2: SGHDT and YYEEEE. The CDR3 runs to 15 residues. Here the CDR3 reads CASREEGGAFYEQYF. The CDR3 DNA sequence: TGTGCCAGCAGGGAGGAGGGCGGGGCCTTCTACGAGCAGTACTTC.

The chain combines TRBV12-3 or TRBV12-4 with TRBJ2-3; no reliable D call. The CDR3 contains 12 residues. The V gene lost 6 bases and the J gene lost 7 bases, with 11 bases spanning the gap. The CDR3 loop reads CASSPDGYTQYF. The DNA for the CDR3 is TGTGCCAGCAGCCCCGATGGGTATACGCAGTATTTT.

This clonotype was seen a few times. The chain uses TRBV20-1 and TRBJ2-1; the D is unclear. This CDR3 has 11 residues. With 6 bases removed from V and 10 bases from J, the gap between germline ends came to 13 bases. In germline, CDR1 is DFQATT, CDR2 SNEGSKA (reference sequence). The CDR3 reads CSAPNRWEQFF. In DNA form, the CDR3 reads TGCAGTGCCCCCAATAGGTGGGAGCAGTTCTTC.

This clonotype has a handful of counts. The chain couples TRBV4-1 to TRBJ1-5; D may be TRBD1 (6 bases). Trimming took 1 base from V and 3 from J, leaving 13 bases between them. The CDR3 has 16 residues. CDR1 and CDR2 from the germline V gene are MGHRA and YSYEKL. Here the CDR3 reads CASSQGEGGFNQPQHF. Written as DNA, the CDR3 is TGCGCCAGCAGCCAAGGAGAGGGGGGGTTCAATCAGCCCCAGCATTTT.

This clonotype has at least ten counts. This chain's CDR3 is CASSLVRGASETQYF. The CDR3 region has the DNA TGTGCCAGCAGCTTAGTCAGGGGCGCCTCAGAGACCCAGTACTTC. The chain is built from TRBV7-8 and TRBJ2-5, with D possibly matching TRBD1 (6 bases). V was pared by 1 base and J by 4 bases, with 13 bases between. Germline-derived CDR1 and CDR2 are SGHVS and FQNEAQ. This CDR3 spans 15 amino acids.

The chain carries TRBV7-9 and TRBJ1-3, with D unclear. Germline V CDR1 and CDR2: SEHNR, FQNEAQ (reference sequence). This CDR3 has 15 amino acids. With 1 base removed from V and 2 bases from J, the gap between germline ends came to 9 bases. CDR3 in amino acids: CASSLGGKAGNTIYF. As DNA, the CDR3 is TGTGCCAGCAGCTTAGGAGGGAAGGCTGGAAACACCATATATTTT.

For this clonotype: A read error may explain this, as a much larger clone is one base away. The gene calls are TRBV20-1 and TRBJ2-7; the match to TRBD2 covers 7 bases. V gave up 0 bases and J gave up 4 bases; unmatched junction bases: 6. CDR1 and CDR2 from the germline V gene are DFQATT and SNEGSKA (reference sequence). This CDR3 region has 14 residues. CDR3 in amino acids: CSARDLRGTYEQYF. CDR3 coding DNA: TGCAGTGCTAGAGATTTGCGGGGGACGTACGAGCAGTACTTC.

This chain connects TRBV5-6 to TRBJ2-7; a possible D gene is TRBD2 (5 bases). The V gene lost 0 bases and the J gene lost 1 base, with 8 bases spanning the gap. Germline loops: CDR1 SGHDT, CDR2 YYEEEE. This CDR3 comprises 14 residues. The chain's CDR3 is CASSLAGISYEQYF. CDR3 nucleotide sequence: TGTGCCAGCAGCTTGGCCGGGATTTCCTACGAGCAGTACTTC.

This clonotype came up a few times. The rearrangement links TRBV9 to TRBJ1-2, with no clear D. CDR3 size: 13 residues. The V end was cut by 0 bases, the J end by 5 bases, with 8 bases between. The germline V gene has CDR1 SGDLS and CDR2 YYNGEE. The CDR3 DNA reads TGTGCCAGCAGCGTAGACAGTTTTTATGGCTACACCTTC. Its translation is CASSVDSFYGYTF.